This T cell receptor beta chain derives from a study of cytomegalovirus exposure and HLA in healthy donors. Use of 60 Vbeta and 13 Jbeta primers characterized the PCR. Assay used: immunoSEQ multiplex PCR; TCRdb lists only in-frame clones, some missing. The sample is made up of over 35,000 clones, and the top ten hold around 1.7% of it. V dropped 4 bases and J dropped 6 bases, with 17 bases sitting between them. The CDR3 runs to 14 residues. Germline CDR1 is SGHRS and CDR2 is YFSETQ. The sequence was obtained from a woman aged 25 to 39 in good health and CMV-seronegative. This rearrangement joins TRBV5-1 to TRBJ2-7; D call uncertain. Sequenced input: PBMCs. The CDR3 protein is CASSPTATPGEQYF. The CDR3, as DNA: TGCGCCAGCAGCCCGACGGCCACCCCAGGCGAGCAGTACTTC.